This T cell receptor beta chain derives from a study of human thymus T cells. General observations from the study: Unrelated individuals were reported by related research to share highly overlapping thymic repertoires. Among thymic and blood repertoires, usage of V and J genes appeared biased.

About this clone: The target antigen is unknown.

The V and J ends lost 3 bases and 2 bases, in that order; junction bases with no gene match: 9. This CDR3 has 16 residues. Looked up from germline, CDR1 is MGHDK and CDR2 is SYGVNS. In corrective heart surgery, resections were taken, and these provided the thymus tissue. The donor group consisted of healthy Finnish infants who were having corrective surgery for congenital heart defects. Assay: immunoSEQ multiplex PCR; the TCRdb copy retains only in-frame clones and omits some. The sample has tens of thousands of clones; roughly 96% are singletons. The sequence was collected from a girl in the first two years of life with a congenital heart defect but otherwise immunologically healthy. Sequencing was performed on thymus tissue. The chain employs TRBV25-1 and TRBJ2-5, with 7 bases lining up with TRBD1. For the CDR3, the DNA is TGTGCCAGCAGTGACCCAAACAGGGGCCTACAAGAGACCCAGTACTTC. The encoded protein is CASSDPNRGLQETQYF.